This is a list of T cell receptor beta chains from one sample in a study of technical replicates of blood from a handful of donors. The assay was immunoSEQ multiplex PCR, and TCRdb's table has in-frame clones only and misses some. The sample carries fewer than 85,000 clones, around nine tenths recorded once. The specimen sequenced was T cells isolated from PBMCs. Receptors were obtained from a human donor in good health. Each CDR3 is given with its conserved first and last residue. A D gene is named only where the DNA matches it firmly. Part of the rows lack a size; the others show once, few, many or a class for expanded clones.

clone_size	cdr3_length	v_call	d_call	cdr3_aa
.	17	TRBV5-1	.	CASSLATVGQGSYEQYF
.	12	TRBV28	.	CASSWLTGEAFF
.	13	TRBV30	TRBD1	CAWSAGTGEKLFF
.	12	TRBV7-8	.	CASSPSPGAPFF
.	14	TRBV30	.	CAWSVLGGTGELFF
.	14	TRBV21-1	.	CASSPERGQETQYF
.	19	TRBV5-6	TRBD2	CASSFTSGRVKTNYNEQFF
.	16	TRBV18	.	CASSPLQGSGANVLTF
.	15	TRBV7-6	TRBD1	CASSHLDRAHQPQHF
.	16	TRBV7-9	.	CASSLEAGVGNQPQHF
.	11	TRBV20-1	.	CSAQRVDTQYF
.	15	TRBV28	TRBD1	CASSVQGADSYEQYF
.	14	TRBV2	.	CASSEIASFYEQYF
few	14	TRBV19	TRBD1	CASSQDRLSYEQYF
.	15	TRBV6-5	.	CASRGSLGAKNIQYF
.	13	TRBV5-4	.	CASSPAGGYEQYF
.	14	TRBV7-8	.	CASSWAAKESPLHF
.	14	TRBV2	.	CASFPGVPYNEQFF
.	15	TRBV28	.	CASRRASTNTGELFF
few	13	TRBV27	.	CASSPSLTGELFF
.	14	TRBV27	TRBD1	CASIPGQASYEQYF
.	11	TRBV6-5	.	CASQGTYEQYF
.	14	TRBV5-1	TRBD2	CASSLREGPYEQYF
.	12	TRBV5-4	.	CASSFGQDEQFF
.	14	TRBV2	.	CASSDFTGLRGYTF
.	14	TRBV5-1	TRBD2	CASEKTGGPREQFF
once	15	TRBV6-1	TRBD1	CASSEATGSPQPQHF